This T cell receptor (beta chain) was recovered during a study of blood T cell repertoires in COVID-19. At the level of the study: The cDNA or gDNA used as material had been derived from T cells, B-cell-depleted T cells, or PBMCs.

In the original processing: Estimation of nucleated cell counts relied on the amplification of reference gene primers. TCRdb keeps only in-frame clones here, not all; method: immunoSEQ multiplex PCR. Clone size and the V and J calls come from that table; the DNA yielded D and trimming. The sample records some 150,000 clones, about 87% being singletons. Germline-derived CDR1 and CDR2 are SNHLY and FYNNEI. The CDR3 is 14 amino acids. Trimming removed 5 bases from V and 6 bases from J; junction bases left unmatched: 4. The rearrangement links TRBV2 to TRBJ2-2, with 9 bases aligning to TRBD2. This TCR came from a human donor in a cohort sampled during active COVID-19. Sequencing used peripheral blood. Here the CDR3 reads CASSPGLAPGELFF. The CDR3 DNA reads TGTGCCAGCAGTCCGGGACTAGCTCCCGGGGAGCTGTTTTTT.